The clone carrying this T cell receptor (beta chain) was seen a handful of times. The sample is drawn from a study of blood T cell repertoires in COVID-19. Study background: Researchers got acute and convalescent COVID-19 samples from the United States, Italy and Spain. T cells, B-cell-depleted T cells, or PBMCs supplied cDNA or gDNA.

This CDR3 region has 12 residues. Trimming took off 3 bases at V and 8 bases at J, with 7 bases between the two ends. How the authors handled the data: Nucleated cell number was recorded as an estimate derived from reference gene primer amplification. Sequencing used immunoSEQ multiplex PCR; TCRdb keeps in-frame clones, though not all of them. That table furnishes V, J and clone size, whereas the DNA furnished D and trimming. The profile covers 130,000 to 150,000 clones, with 75% to 85% appearing a single time and 8% to 9% taken by the ten largest. The receptor's source is a human donor with acute or convalescent COVID-19. The donor label of this sample is uncertain. The gene calls are TRBV12-3 or TRBV12-4 and TRBJ1-4, with D hard to call. Sequenced material: peripheral blood. The CDR3 protein is CASSLTSEKLFF. In DNA form, the CDR3 reads TGTGCCAGCAGTTTGACTTCCGAAAAACTGTTTTTT.